This record looks at one T cell receptor beta chain sequence and its context. This record comes from a study of cytomegalovirus exposure and HLA in healthy donors. V was clipped by 0 bases and J by 1 base, with 9 bases between them. This CDR3 comprises 15 residues. The primer mix had 60 Vbeta and 13 Jbeta primers. Only in-frame clones appear in the TCRdb table, and some are missing; sequencing was by immunoSEQ multiplex PCR. Its clone listing holds over 55,000 clones. This chain links TRBV23-1 with TRBJ1-1, with a tentative D call TRBD1 (5 bases). TRBV23-1 is assigned to the ORF class and has an uncertain function. Material for sequencing was PBMCs. The sequence derives from a boy between 10 and 17 years old in good health and CMV-seronegative. Here the CDR3 DNA reads TGCGCCAGCAGTCAATCGAGGCAGGGGAACACTGAAGCTTTCTTT. As protein: CASSQSRQGNTEAFF.